Listed below are T cell receptor beta chains from one sample, sequenced in a study of blood T cell repertoires in COVID-19. The table came from immunoSEQ multiplex PCR; TCRdb's copy has only in-frame clones and leaves some out. The top ten hold about 15% of the sample, which has roughly 61,000 clones, about nine tenths seen once. The sequenced material came from peripheral blood. The receptors derive from an elderly man with acute or convalescent COVID-19. The CDR3 runs from the conserved cysteine through the conserved F or W. Each record gives: D gene, J gene, clone size, V gene, CDR3 DNA, CDR3 protein. The D gene is left open where the match is weak. Rows give clone size only sometimes, using once, few, many, or a class for an expanded clone.

>TRBD2|TRBJ2-3|NA|TRBV18
TGTGCCAGCTCCATAGCGGGGGGGATTCCCCCAGATACGCAGTATTTT
CASSIAGGIPPDTQYF
>NA|TRBJ2-5|NA|TRBV19
TGTGCCAGTAGTATACCGCACAGCCAAGAGACCCAGTACTTC
CASSIPHSQETQYF
>NA|TRBJ2-7|once|TRBV7-9
TGTGCCAGCAGCTTAGCTACAGGACGCGAGCAGTACTTC
CASSLATGREQYF
>NA|TRBJ1-1|once|TRBV18
TGTGCCAGCTCACCACCGGCGGGTATGACTGAAGCTTTCTTT
CASSPPAGMTEAFF
>NA|TRBJ1-1|NA|TRBV27
TGTGCCAGCAGTTTCGGAGGGGGGGCTGAAGCTTTCTTT
CASSFGGGAEAFF
>NA|TRBJ2-2|NA|TRBV11-3
TGTGCCAGCAGCTTAAAAAGTGAGGCCGGGGAGCTGTTTTTT
CASSLKSEAGELFF
>NA|TRBJ2-1|NA|TRBV15
TGTGCCACCAGATCTAGCCCCTGGAGTTACAATGAGCAGTTCTTC
CATRSSPWSYNEQFF
>TRBD1|TRBJ1-6|NA|TRBV6-5
TGTGCCACCCGGGGGACAGCCGATTCACCCCTCCACTTT
CATRGTADSPLHF
>NA|TRBJ2-7|NA|TRBV5-8
TGTGCCAGCAGCAACCACGGGACATCCCGTGCTTCCGAGCAGTACTTC
CASSNHGTSRASEQYF
>NA|TRBJ1-6|NA|TRBV2
TGTGCCAGCAGTTACGAGGGACTGCGAACCTCCTATAATTCACCCCTCCACTTT
CASSYEGLRTSYNSPLHF
>TRBD1|TRBJ1-2|NA|TRBV12-3/TRBV12-4
TGTGCCAGCAGACCGACAGGGGGCGGAGGCTACACCTTC
CASRPTGGGGYTF
>TRBD1|TRBJ2-5|NA|TRBV6-5
TGTGCCAGCAGACAGGGGGCTAGGGAGACCCAGTACTTC
CASRQGARETQYF
>NA|TRBJ2-1|NA|TRBV29-1
TGCAGCGTTGGTAGGTGGGGGCAGGGCAATGAGCAGTTCTTC
CSVGRWGQGNEQFF
>TRBD1|TRBJ1-5|NA|TRBV7-8
TGTGCCAGCAGCTTAGCGACGGGACAGGGGATGGAGCAGCCCCAGCATTTT
CASSLATGQGMEQPQHF
>NA|TRBJ2-5|NA|TRBV10-3
TGTGCCATCAGCACAGGAGGGGAGACCCAGTACTTC
CAISTGGETQYF
>TRBD2|TRBJ2-5|NA|TRBV7-9
TGTGCCAGCAGCTCCGGGACTAGCGGGGTCTTTCGGGAGACCCAGTACTTC
CASSSGTSGVFRETQYF
>NA|TRBJ2-5|medium-sized|TRBV25-1
TGTGCCAGCAGTCCGCAGGGGCTTGAGACCCAGTACTTC
CASSPQGLETQYF
>TRBD2|TRBJ2-5|NA|TRBV6-5
TGTGCCAGCAGTTACATTCGGGGGGAAGAGACCCAGTACTTC
CASSYIRGEETQYF